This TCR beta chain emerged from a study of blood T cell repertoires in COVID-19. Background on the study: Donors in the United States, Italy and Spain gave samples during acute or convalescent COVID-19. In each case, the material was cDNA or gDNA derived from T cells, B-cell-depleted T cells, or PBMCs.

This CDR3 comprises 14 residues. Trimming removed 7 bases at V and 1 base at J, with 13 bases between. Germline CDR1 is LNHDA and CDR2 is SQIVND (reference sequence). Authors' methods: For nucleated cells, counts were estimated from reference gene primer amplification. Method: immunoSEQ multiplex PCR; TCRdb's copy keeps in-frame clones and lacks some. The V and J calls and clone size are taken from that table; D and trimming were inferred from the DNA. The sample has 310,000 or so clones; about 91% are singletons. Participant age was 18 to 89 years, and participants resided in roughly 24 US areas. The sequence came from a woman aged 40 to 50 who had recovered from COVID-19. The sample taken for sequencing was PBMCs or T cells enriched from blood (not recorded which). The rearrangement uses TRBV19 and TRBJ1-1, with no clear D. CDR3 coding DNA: TGTGCCAGTACTAAAATGGCAGGGAACACTGAAGCTTTCTTT. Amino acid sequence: CASTKMAGNTEAFF.